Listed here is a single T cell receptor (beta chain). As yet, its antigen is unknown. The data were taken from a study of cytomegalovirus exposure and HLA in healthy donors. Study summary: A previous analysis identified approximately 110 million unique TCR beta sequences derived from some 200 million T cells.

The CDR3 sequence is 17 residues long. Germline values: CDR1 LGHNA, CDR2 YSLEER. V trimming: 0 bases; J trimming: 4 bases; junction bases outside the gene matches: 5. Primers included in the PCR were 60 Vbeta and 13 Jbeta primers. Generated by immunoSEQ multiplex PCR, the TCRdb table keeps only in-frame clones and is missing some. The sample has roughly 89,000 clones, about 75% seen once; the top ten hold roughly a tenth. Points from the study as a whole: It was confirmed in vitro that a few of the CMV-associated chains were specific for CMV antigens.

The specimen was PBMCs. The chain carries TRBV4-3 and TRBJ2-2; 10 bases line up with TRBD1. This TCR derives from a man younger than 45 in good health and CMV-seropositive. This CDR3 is CASSQDKRTGGTGELFF. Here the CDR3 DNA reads TGCGCCAGCAGCCAAGACAAGAGGACAGGGGGCACCGGGGAGCTGTTTTTT.